The sequence of this TCR beta chain was determined in a study of T cells in Graves' hyperthyroidism and ophthalmopathy. Regions amplified from RNA transcripts were the TCR beta CDR3 regions. Carried out on the TCR CDR3, a first-round RT-PCR used the HTBI primer set. In TCRdb, the multiplex PCR reads were re-called with MiXCR into one record per CDR3 protein. The sample consists of some 760,000 distinct CDR3 sequences, around 15% of them appearing once. V was trimmed by 6 bases and J by 5 bases, leaving 16 bases between them. The germline CDR1 and CDR2 sequences are MNHEY and SVGEGT. The CDR3 consists of 14 residues. This clonotype was seen ten or more times.

The clonotype originates from a woman aged 18-29 years with Graves' hyperthyroidism. The chain combines TRBV6-2 or TRBV6-3 with TRBJ1-2; weak D call: TRBD1 (6 bases). The sequenced material came from blood. CDR3 protein: CASSNRALFYGYTF. The CDR3 DNA sequence: TGTGCCAGCAGCAACAGGGCGCTCTTTTATGGCTACACCTTC.